This T cell receptor (beta chain) was sequenced during a study of regulatory T cells in long-lasting Graves disease. Study findings and constraints: Persistent disease exhibited a predilection for TRBV28, TRBJ1-2 and TRBJ2-5.

The CDR3 runs to 14 residues. Germline V lookup: CDR1 MDHEN, CDR2 SYDVKM. The time point here: newly diagnosed GD, antithyroid drugs for less than 3 months. Following extraction of RNA from PBMCs, that RNA was used to make the TCR library. Through Arm-PCR of CDR3 regions and iRepertoire HTBI primers, TCR beta libraries were built. TCRdb reprocessed the multiplex PCR reads via MiXCR and lists one record per CDR3 protein. The sample includes 400,000 to 500,000 distinct CDR3 sequences, around 13% seen only once; the top ten take roughly a sixth. This clonotype was seen ten or more times. Its target is unknown. At one boundary the junction diverges from the germline segment, which might be a read error. The same data also went into a second study, on T cells in Graves' hyperthyroidism and ophthalmopathy.

J is TRBJ2-7 and V is TRBV28, with D maybe TRBD2 (6 bases). Sequencing was performed on peripheral blood mononuclear cells (PBMCs), taken at new diagnosis, from a patient treated with antithyroid drugs. The TCR originated in a woman aged 45-65 years with Graves disease. Here the CDR3 reads CASSLFGGSYEQYF. The CDR3 bases are TGTGCCAGCAGCTTATTCGGGGGCTCCTACGAGCAGTACTTC.